The present T cell receptor beta chain was sequenced within a study of blood T cell repertoires in COVID-19. On this clone: Other nucleotide sequences in the sample specify the same CDR3.

Original processing methods: Estimated nucleated cell counts came from reference gene primer amplification. The data were produced by immunoSEQ multiplex PCR, yet TCRdb's version contains in-frame clones alone and is incomplete. The V and J calls and clone size were taken over from that table, and D and trimming were inferred from the DNA. Among approximately 500,000 clones listed, roughly 88% were seen once. Germline-derived CDR1 and CDR2 are SGDLS and YYNGEE. The V end was cut by 0 bases, the J end by 2 bases, with 8 bases between. The CDR3 is 14 residues long. The chain combines TRBV9 with TRBJ1-2, with a possible D match to TRBD1 (5 bases). Sequenced material: peripheral blood. The clonotype comes from a human donor in a cohort sampled during active COVID-19. The CDR3 protein is CASSVGDRNYGYTF. In nucleotides, the CDR3 is TGTGCCAGCAGCGTAGGCGACAGAAACTATGGCTACACCTTC.